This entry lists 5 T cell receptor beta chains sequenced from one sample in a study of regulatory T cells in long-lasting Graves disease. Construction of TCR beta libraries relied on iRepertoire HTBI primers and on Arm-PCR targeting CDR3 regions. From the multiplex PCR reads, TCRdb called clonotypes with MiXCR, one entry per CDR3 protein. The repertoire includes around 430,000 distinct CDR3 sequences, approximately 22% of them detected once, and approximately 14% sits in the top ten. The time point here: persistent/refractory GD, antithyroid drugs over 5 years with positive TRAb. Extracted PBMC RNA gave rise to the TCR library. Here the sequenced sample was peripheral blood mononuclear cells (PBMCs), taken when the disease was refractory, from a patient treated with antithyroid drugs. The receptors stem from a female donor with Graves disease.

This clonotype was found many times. CDR3 residues: CASSLAQGQGGYGYTF. In DNA form, the CDR3 reads TGTGCCAGCAGTTTAGCGCAAGGACAGGGTGGCTATGGCTACACCTTC. This chain links TRBV12-3 or TRBV12-4 with TRBJ1-2; 8 bases map to TRBD1. This CDR3 has 16 residues. J was trimmed by 4 bases and V by 0 bases; bases with no gene match: 7.

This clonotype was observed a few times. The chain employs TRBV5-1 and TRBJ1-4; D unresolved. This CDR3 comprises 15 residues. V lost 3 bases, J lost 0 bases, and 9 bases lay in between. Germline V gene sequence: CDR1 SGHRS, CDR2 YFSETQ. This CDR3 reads CASSWTGSTNEKLFF. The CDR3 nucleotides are TGCGCCAGCAGCTGGACGGGATCAACTAATGAAAAACTGTTTTTT. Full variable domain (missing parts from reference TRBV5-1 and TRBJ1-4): KAGVTQTPRYLIKTRGQQVTLSCSPISGHRSVSWYQQTPGQGLQFLFEYFSETQRNKGNFPGRFSGRQFSNSRSEMNVSTLELGDSALYLCASSWTGSTNEKLFFGSGTQLSVL.

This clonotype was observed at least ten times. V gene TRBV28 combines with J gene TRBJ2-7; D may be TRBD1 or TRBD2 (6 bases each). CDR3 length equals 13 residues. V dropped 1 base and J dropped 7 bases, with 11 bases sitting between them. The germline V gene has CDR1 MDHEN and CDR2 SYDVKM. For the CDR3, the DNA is TGTGCCAGCAGTTTATCGGGGGCGGAGGAGCAGTACTTC. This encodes CASSLSGAEEQYF.

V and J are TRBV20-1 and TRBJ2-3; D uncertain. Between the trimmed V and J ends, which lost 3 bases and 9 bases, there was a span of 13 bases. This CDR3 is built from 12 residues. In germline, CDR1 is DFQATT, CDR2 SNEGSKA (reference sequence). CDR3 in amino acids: CSASRNVQTQYF. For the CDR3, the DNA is TGCAGTGCTAGCCGAAATGTCCAAACGCAGTATTTT.

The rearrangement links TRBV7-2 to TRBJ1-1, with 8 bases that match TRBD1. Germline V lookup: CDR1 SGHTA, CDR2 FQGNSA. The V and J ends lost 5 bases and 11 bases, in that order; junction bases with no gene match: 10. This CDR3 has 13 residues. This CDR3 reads CASSPDRDRGAFF. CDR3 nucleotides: TGTGCCAGCAGCCCGGACAGGGACCGAGGTGCTTTCTTT.